The rows below give T cell receptor beta chains drawn from one sample of a study of T cell repertoires in cytomegalovirus infection. The antigens these receptors bind are not known. TCRdb called the reads again in MiXCR, with one record for every CDR3 protein. This sample carries some 900,000 distinct CDR3 sequences, around a third of them seen once, and the ten largest clones take around 12%. Specimen: cultured CD8+ T cells from PBMCs, collected from culture after CMV antigen stimulation. The receptors here all came from a human donor in good health (CMV status not recorded). Some clones in this sample may be carry-over from other donors' samples. CDR3s include the opening cysteine and the closing phenylalanine or tryptophan. The D gene is left open where the match is weak. Part of the rows lack a size; the others show once, few, many or a class for expanded clones.

D gene	CDR3 length	V gene	clone size	J gene	CDR3 DNA	CDR3 protein
-	13	TRBV19	few	TRBJ1-2	TGTGCCAGTAGTGCCCGGGTTCACTATGGCTACACCTTC	CASSARVHYGYTF
-	15	TRBV7-2	many	TRBJ1-3	TGTGCCAGCAGCCCCCGGACAGAGTCTGGAAACACCATATATTTT	CASSPRTESGNTIYF
TRBD1	14	TRBV7-6	-	TRBJ1-2	TGTGCCAACAGCCTTAAGACAGGGGCGGGAGGCTACACCTTC	CANSLKTGAGGYTF
TRBD2	16	TRBV7-2	many	TRBJ2-3	TGTGCTTCTCTAGCGGGGGTTGTTTTCAGTACAGATACGCAGTATTTT	CASLAGVVFSTDTQYF
-	19	TRBV7-2	many	TRBJ2-3	TGTGCCAGCAGCTTAGCTGTAGAAGCTCGGATGATTCCGGGGGATACGCAGTATTTT	CASSLAVEARMIPGDTQYF
-	15	TRBV20-1	few	TRBJ2-1	TGCAGTGCTAATGCAGGGTTTGTCGCCTACAATGAGCAGTTCTTC	CSANAGFVAYNEQFF
-	15	TRBV6-8	-	TRBJ1-1	TGTGCCAGCAGTTCCCGACTCCAGGGTTTAACTGAAGCTTTCTTT	CASSSRLQGLTEAFF
TRBD1	16	TRBV10-3	few	TRBJ2-5	TGTGCCATCAGTCCGACAGGGGGCCTGCCCATGGAGACCCAGTACTTC	CAISPTGGLPMETQYF
-	17	TRBV27	-	TRBJ1-2	TGTGCCAGCAGTTTTCGGGTTGGAAACGGCGTGAACTATGGCTACACCTTC	CASSFRVGNGVNYGYTF
TRBD2	15	TRBV6-1	-	TRBJ2-7	TGTGCCAGCAGTTTCGCTAGCGGGGGGGCGTACGAGCAGTACTTC	CASSFASGGAYEQYF
TRBD1	17	TRBV24-1	-	TRBJ1-2	TGTGCCACCAGTGATCCCCCCTCGGGACAGGCGAACTATGGCTACACCTTC	CATSDPPSGQANYGYTF
-	14	TRBV7-2	many	TRBJ2-7	TGTGCCAGCAGCTTATCCGGCCTGCGGGACGAGCAGTACTTC	CASSLSGLRDEQYF
TRBD2	15	TRBV27	-	TRBJ2-1	TGTGCCAGCAGTTTGGGTAGCGGGGGACTCAATGAGCAGTTCTTC	CASSLGSGGLNEQFF
-	14	TRBV6-6	-	TRBJ1-1	TGTGCCAGCAGTTACGGGGGGCCGGGAACTGAAGCTTTCTTT	CASSYGGPGTEAFF
-	11	TRBV29-1	-	TRBJ1-2	TGCAGCGTTGAAGAAAGGGTGGGCTACACCTTC	CSVEERVGYTF
-	16	TRBV27	once	TRBJ1-4	TGTGCCAGCAGTATCGGTGGAGGGGTAAGGAATGAAAAACTGTCTTTT	CASSIGGGVRNEKLSF
-	14	TRBV28	-	TRBJ2-5	TGTGCCAGCATTGGTTGGGGCACCCAAGAGACCCAGTACTTC	CASIGWGTQETQYF
-	15	TRBV4-3	-	TRBJ1-1	TGCGCCAGCAGCCAACGCCTTCCTGCGGACACTGAAGCTTTCTTT	CASSQRLPADTEAFF
TRBD2	14	TRBV10-3	-	TRBJ2-1	TGTGCCATCAGTGTCCGGGGGGGGGGCAATGAGCAGTTCTTC	CAISVRGGGNEQFF
TRBD1	13	TRBV6-2/TRBV6-3	-	TRBJ1-5	TGTGCCAGCAGACTGGACAGGGCTCAGCCCCAGCATTTT	CASRLDRAQPQHF
TRBD1	15	TRBV19	few	TRBJ2-5	TGTGCCAGTAGTGTGGACAGGATGGACCAAGAGACCCAGTACTTC	CASSVDRMDQETQYF
-	16	TRBV4-1	few	TRBJ1-6	TGCGCCAGCAGCCTGGAAGGTCGGGGAGGGAATTCACCCCTCCACTTT	CASSLEGRGGNSPLHF
TRBD1	17	TRBV6-2/TRBV6-3	few	TRBJ2-1	TGTGCCAGCAGCTCCCCCGGGACAGGGGCGATATACAATGAGCAGTTCTTC	CASSSPGTGAIYNEQFF
-	16	TRBV12-3/TRBV12-4	-	TRBJ2-7	TGTGCCAGCAGGCAATCCGGGTCCTCGAGCTCCTACGAGCAGTACTTC	CASRQSGSSSSYEQYF
TRBD2	17	TRBV14	few	TRBJ2-7	TGTGCCAGCAGCCGGGGCAGCCGACTAGCGAATACCTACGAGCAGTACTTC	CASSRGSRLANTYEQYF
-	14	TRBV10-3	once	TRBJ1-3	TGTGCCATCGACATAAACCGGGGCACGAACACCATATATTTT	CAIDINRGTNTIYF
-	13	TRBV9	-	TRBJ2-2	TGTGCCAGTGCAGGGACGAACACCGGGGAGCTGTTTTTT	CASAGTNTGELFF
TRBD1	16	TRBV11-2	many	TRBJ2-3	TGTGCCAGCAGCCCCAACCTAAGGACAGGAGCAGATACGCAGTATTTT	CASSPNLRTGADTQYF
-	14	TRBV20-1	-	TRBJ1-5	TGCAGTGCGAGAGAGTCAGGGCAGAATCAGCCCCAGCATTTT	CSARESGQNQPQHF
-	14	TRBV29-1	few	TRBJ2-2	TGCAGCGTTGAACCGGACAGTTTCACCGGGGAGCTGTTTTTT	CSVEPDSFTGELFF
-	13	TRBV12-3/TRBV12-4	many	TRBJ1-3	TGTGCCAGCAGTTTAACCTCTGGAAACACCATATATTTT	CASSLTSGNTIYF
-	16	TRBV6-6	few	TRBJ1-5	TGTGCCAGCAGTTACACTTACAGGGAGGGAAATCAGCCCCAGCATTTT	CASSYTYREGNQPQHF
-	12	TRBV27	few	TRBJ1-2	TGTGCCAGCAGTATTGCAGGGTTCGGCTACACCTTC	CASSIAGFGYTF
-	17	TRBV12-5	-	TRBJ2-2	TGTGCTAGTGGTACCCCCGAGGGGGTATGGAACACCGGGGAGCTGTTTTTT	CASGTPEGVWNTGELFF
-	18	TRBV28	-	TRBJ2-3	TGTGCCAGCACCTCCCTTAGACTAGAACCGGGTAGCACAGATACGCAGTATTTT	CASTSLRLEPGSTDTQYF
-	13	TRBV5-4	few	TRBJ1-2	TGTGCCAGCAGGCTTGGTGGGATCTATGGCTACACCTTC	CASRLGGIYGYTF
TRBD1	14	TRBV12-3/TRBV12-4	many	TRBJ1-1	TGTGCCAGCAGTTTTTGGACAGGGAACACTGAAGCTTTCTTT	CASSFWTGNTEAFF
-	16	TRBV7-8	many	TRBJ2-3	TGTGCCAGCAGCTTAGCGAAGCCTGTCGGGGGAGATACGCAGTATTTT	CASSLAKPVGGDTQYF
-	15	TRBV4-2	-	TRBJ1-5	TGTGCCAGCAGCCCAGGTTTGGGGGTGGATCAGCCCCAGCATTTT	CASSPGLGVDQPQHF
-	15	TRBV7-3	-	TRBJ1-5	TGTGCCAGGATTATAATCCGAGTAGGTACGCAGCCCCAGCATTTT	CARIIIRVGTQPQHF
TRBD1	18	TRBV7-2	-	TRBJ2-6	TGTGCCAGCAGCTTAGCGGGGGACAGGCCCTCTGGGGCCAACGTCCTGACTTTC	CASSLAGDRPSGANVLTF
-	13	TRBV15	few	TRBJ2-3	TGTGCCACCAGCACCACCCGGACAGATACGCAGTATTTT	CATSTTRTDTQYF
-	15	TRBV7-2	-	TRBJ1-1	TGTGCCAGCAGCTTAGTTGAGATGAAGGGAGGCCAAGCTTTCTTT	CASSLVEMKGGQAFF
-	15	TRBV7-9	-	TRBJ1-1	TGTGCCAGCACCTGGGGAGGGGGAGCCGCCGCTGAAGCTTTCTTT	CASTWGGGAAAEAFF
-	16	TRBV7-9	-	TRBJ1-1	TGTGCCAGCAGCTTAAGAGGATTCCAGATGAACACTGAAGCTTTCTTT	CASSLRGFQMNTEAFF
-	14	TRBV12-3/TRBV12-4	many	TRBJ2-7	TGTGCCAGCAGTTTACAAGGTTACTCCTACGAGCAGTACTTC	CASSLQGYSYEQYF
-	12	TRBV7-6	many	TRBJ2-1	TGTGCCAGCAGCTTATCGAACAATGAGCAGTTCTTC	CASSLSNNEQFF
TRBD1	17	TRBV12-5	-	TRBJ2-5	TGTGCTAGTGGTTTGAATAATTCGACAGGGACAGGAGAGACCCAGTACTTC	CASGLNNSTGTGETQYF
TRBD2	17	TRBV4-3	-	TRBJ2-2	TGCGCCAGCAGCCCCAGTGAAAGGCGGGGGTGGACCGGGGAGCTGTTTTTT	CASSPSERRGWTGELFF
-	13	TRBV4-1	-	TRBJ1-6	TGCGCCAGCAGCCAAGATATTAATTCACCCCTCCACTTT	CASSQDINSPLHF
TRBD1	12	TRBV7-2	few	TRBJ1-1	TGTGCCAGCCCCCAGGGGGCGGATCTGGCTTTCTTT	CASPQGADLAFF
TRBD2	15	TRBV7-2	many	TRBJ2-1	TGTGCCAGCAGCTTACCTAGCGGGGAAGGGTATGAGCAGTTCTTC	CASSLPSGEGYEQFF
-	13	TRBV6-6	few	TRBJ2-1	TGTGCCAGCACCCAGGGTGGTATCGATGAGCAGTTCTTC	CASTQGGIDEQFF
TRBD2	17	TRBV5-6	few	TRBJ2-5	TGTGCCAGCAGCTTCTCAATCTATGGGACTAGAGAAGAGACCCAGTACTTC	CASSFSIYGTREETQYF
-	13	TRBV19	-	TRBJ2-1	TGTGCCAGTAGTCCCTCCGCGGGGAATGAGCAGTTCTTC	CASSPSAGNEQFF
-	15	TRBV19	-	TRBJ1-5	TGTGCCAGTATCCCTGGCGGCGATAGCAATCAGCCCCAGCATTTT	CASIPGGDSNQPQHF
TRBD1	16	TRBV7-9	-	TRBJ2-7	TGTGCCAGCAGCTCCCCCCGGGACAGGGCACTCTACGAGCAGTACTTC	CASSSPRDRALYEQYF
TRBD2	15	TRBV7-2	many	TRBJ2-1	TGTGCCAGCAGCCCCCCAGCGGGGGGGCGGAATGAGCAGTTCTTC	CASSPPAGGRNEQFF